These T cell receptor beta chains were read from a single sample in a study of T cell repertoires in cytomegalovirus infection. One entry per CDR3 protein results from TCRdb running MiXCR on the reads. The top ten hold around 3.2% of the sample, which has some 200,000 distinct CDR3 sequences, approximately 19% seen once. Sequenced input: PBMCs. These receptors originate from a human donor in good health (CMV status not recorded). Some clones in this sample may be carry-over from other donors' samples. CDR3s include the opening cysteine and the closing phenylalanine or tryptophan. The D gene is left open where the match is weak. Only part of the rows carry a size: once, few, many, or a class if the clone is expanded.

TRBV29-1	TRBJ1-1	.	.	TGCAGCGTCCTACAGGGTAGGGGTGGAGCTTTCTTT	CSVLQGRGGAFF
TRBV11-3	TRBJ2-3	.	TRBD2	TGTGCCAGCAGCTACACCTTAGCGGGACTTCCCGCGGCCACAGATACGCAGTATTTT	CASSYTLAGLPAATDTQYF
TRBV28	TRBJ1-1	few	TRBD1	TGTGCCAGCGACCAAACGGGACAGGGGAGGGCTAACACTGAAGCTTTCTTT	CASDQTGQGRANTEAFF
TRBV29-1	TRBJ2-1	.	.	TGCAGCGTTGACTTCGGTCCCTACAATGAGCAGTTCTTC	CSVDFGPYNEQFF
TRBV2	TRBJ2-2	few	TRBD2	TGTGCCAGCAGCCCCACCCGGGCGGGGGGTCACACCGGGGAGCTGTTTTTT	CASSPTRAGGHTGELFF
TRBV19	TRBJ2-4	few	.	TGTGCCAGTAGTAGGCCGTACAGGGATGGAACCAAAAACATTCAGTACTTC	CASSRPYRDGTKNIQYF
TRBV12-3/TRBV12-4	TRBJ1-1	few	.	TGTGCCAGCAGTTTGTTAATGAACACTGAAGCTTTCTTT	CASSLLMNTEAFF
TRBV14	TRBJ2-3	.	TRBD2	TGTGCCAGCAGCCAAGCGCTAGCGGGAGCAGATACGCAGTATTTT	CASSQALAGADTQYF
TRBV28	TRBJ1-2	few	TRBD1	TGTGCCACCGCGGGGGGAGACAGGGGAAGCTATGGCTACACCTTC	CATAGGDRGSYGYTF
TRBV7-2	TRBJ2-1	many	.	TGTGCCAGCAAGGTCCGGGCAAACAATGAGCAGTTCTTC	CASKVRANNEQFF
TRBV5-1	TRBJ2-3	.	.	TGCGCCAGCAGCTTGGCCCCGGGACTCCTTCCAGATACGCAGTATTTT	CASSLAPGLLPDTQYF
TRBV11-2	TRBJ2-1	few	.	TGTGCCAGCAGCAACTCGGGAGCGGGCTCCTACAATGAGCAGTTCTTC	CASSNSGAGSYNEQFF
TRBV5-1	TRBJ1-1	.	TRBD1	TGCGCCAGCAAGGGACAGGGGCGACAGACTGAAGCTTTCTTT	CASKGQGRQTEAFF
TRBV29-1	TRBJ1-5	.	TRBD1	TGCAGCGTGGGACAGGTCGTGGGGTCGCCCCAGCATTTT	CSVGQVVGSPQHF
TRBV9	TRBJ2-1	few	.	TGTGCCAGCAGCCCGCGGACTAGGGGGTCCAATGAGCAGTTCTTC	CASSPRTRGSNEQFF
TRBV6-2/TRBV6-3	TRBJ1-1	many	.	TGTGCCAGCAGTCCCCGAGGCCAGAAGTTGGCTGAAGCTTTCTTT	CASSPRGQKLAEAFF
TRBV30	TRBJ2-3	.	TRBD1	TGTGCCTGGAGTCCCACAGGGCAGGGGGCAGGATCAGATACGCAGTATTTT	CAWSPTGQGAGSDTQYF
TRBV28	TRBJ2-1	few	.	TGTGCCAGCTCAGTAATCAATGAGCAGTTCTTC	CASSVINEQFF
TRBV12-3/TRBV12-4	TRBJ2-1	few	TRBD1	TGTGCCAGCACCCCGAGGCAGGGGGCCTACAATGAGCAGTTCTTC	CASTPRQGAYNEQFF
TRBV7-2	TRBJ1-2	many	.	TGTGCCAGCTGCCGATCGCCCTGTAATGGCTACACCTTC	CASCRSPCNGYTF
TRBV12-3/TRBV12-4	TRBJ1-6	.	.	TGTGCCAGCAGTACATCATCTCCAGGGTTCCCCCTCCACTTT	CASSTSSPGFPLHF
TRBV6-2/TRBV6-3	TRBJ2-3	few	TRBD1	TGTGCCAGCAACCCTTTCCTCTCTGGGCAGGGGGCGAGGTTTCCGCAGTATTTT	CASNPFLSGQGARFPQYF
TRBV7-6	TRBJ2-7	many	.	TGTGCCAGCAGTTACCGACAATGGGAGTACTTC	CASSYRQWEYF
TRBV28	TRBJ2-3	few	.	TGTGCCAGCAGTTTATTGGCGGGACAGATCACAGATACGCAGTATTTT	CASSLLAGQITDTQYF
TRBV19	TRBJ1-1	.	.	TGTGCCAGTAGTAGCGGGTCTCAAATATTGAACACTGAAGCTTTCTTT	CASSSGSQILNTEAFF
TRBV11-2	TRBJ2-7	few	TRBD1	TGTGCCAGCAGCTTAGGCCCCCTGGACAGGGACTTGACCTACGAGCAGTACTTC	CASSLGPLDRDLTYEQYF